This T cell receptor beta chain was documented in a study of Ad26.COV2.S vaccination and SARS-CoV-2 variants. This clone was seen just once. This CDR3 contains 11 residues. Germline V gene sequence: CDR1 SGDLS, CDR2 YYNGEE. Trimming cost V 3 bases and J 2 bases, with 2 bases left between them. Sequencing was performed with immunoSEQ multiplex PCR; in TCRdb, only in-frame clones are kept and a portion is missing. Of under 95,000 clones in the sample, under 90% were seen once. Sequences were derived from peripheral blood, sampled after recovery from COVID-19. The sequence came from a human donor who had recovered from COVID-19. The chain uses TRBV9 and TRBJ1-2; D gene ambiguous. Written as DNA, the CDR3 is TGTGCCAGCAGCGGGAACTATGGCTACACCTTC. Protein: CASSGNYGYTF.